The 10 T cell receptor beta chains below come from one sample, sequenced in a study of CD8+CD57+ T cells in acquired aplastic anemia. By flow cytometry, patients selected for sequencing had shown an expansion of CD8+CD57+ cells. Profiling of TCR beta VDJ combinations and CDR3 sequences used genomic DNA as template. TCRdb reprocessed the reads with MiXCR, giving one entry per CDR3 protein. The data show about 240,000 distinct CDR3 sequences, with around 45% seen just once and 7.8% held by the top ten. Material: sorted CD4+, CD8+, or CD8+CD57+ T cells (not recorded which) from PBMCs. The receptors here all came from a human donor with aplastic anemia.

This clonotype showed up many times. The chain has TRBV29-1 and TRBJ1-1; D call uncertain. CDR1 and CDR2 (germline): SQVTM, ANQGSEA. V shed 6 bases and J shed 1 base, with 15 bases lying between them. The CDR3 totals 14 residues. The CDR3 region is CSVPTGSPNTEAFF. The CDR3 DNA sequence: TGCAGCGTCCCGACTGGGTCCCCGAACACTGAAGCTTTCTTT.

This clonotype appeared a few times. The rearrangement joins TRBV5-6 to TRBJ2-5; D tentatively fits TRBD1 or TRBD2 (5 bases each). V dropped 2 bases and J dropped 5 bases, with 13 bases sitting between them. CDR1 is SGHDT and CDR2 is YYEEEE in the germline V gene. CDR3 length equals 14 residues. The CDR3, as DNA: TGTGCCAGCAGCTTAGTTGGGGGAGCGGAGACCCAGTACTTC. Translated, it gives CASSLVGGAETQYF.

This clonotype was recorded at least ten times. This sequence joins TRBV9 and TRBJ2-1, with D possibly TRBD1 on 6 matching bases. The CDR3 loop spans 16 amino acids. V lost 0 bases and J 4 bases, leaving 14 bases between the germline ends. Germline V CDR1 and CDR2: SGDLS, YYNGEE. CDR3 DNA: TGTGCCAGCAGCGTAGAAGGAACAGGGTTGTACAATGAGCAGTTCTTC. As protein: CASSVEGTGLYNEQFF.

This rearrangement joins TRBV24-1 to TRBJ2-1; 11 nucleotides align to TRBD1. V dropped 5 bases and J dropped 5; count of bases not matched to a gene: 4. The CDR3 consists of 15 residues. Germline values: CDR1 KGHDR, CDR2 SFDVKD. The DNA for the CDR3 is TGTGCCACCAGTGTGAGGGGACAGGGGGACAATGAGCAGTTCTTC. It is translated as CATSVRGQGDNEQFF.

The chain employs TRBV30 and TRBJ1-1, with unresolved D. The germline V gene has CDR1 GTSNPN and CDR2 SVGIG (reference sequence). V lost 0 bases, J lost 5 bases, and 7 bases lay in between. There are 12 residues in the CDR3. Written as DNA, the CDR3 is TGTGCCTGGAGTGTTATGTGGACTGAAGCTTTCTTT. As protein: CAWSVMWTEAFF.

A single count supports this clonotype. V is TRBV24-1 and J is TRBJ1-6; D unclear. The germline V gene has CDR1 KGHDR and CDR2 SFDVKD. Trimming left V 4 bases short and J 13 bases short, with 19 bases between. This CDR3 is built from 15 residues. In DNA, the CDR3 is TGTGCCACCAGTGAGGACGGCCTTGCCCCTAGGCCCCTCCACTTT. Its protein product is CATSEDGLAPRPLHF.

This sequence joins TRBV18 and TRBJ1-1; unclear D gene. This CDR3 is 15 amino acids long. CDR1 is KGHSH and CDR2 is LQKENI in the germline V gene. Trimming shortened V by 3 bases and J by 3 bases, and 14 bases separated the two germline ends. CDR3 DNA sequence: TGTGCCAGCTCACCCATTACAGAGGGAGACACTGAAGCTTTCTTT. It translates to CASSPITEGDTEAFF. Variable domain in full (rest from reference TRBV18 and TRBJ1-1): NAGVMQNPRHLVRRRGQEARLRCSPMKGHSHVYWYRQLPEEGLKFMVYLQKENIIDESGMPKERFSAEFPKEGPSILRIQQVVRGDSAAYFCASSPITEGDTEAFFGQGTRLTVV.

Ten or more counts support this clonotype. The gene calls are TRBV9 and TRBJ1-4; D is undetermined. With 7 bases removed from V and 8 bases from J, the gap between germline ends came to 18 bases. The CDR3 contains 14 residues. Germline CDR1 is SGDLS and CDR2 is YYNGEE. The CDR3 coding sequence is TGTGCCAGCGGACCCCTTCAGGAAGGCGAAAAACTGTTTTTT. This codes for CASGPLQEGEKLFF.

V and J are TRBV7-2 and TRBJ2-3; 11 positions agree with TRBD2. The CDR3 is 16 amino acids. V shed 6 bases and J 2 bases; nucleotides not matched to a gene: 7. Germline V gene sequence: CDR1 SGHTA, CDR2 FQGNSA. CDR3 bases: TGTGCCAGCAGTTACTCACTAGCGGGGGCCACAGATACGCAGTATTTT. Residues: CASSYSLAGATDTQYF.

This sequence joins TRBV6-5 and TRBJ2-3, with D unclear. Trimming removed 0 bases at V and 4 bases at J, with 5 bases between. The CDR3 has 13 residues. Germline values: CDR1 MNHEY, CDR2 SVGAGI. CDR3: CASSYSQADTQYF. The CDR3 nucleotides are TGTGCCAGCAGTTACTCCCAGGCAGATACGCAGTATTTT.